This entry features one T cell receptor (beta chain) sequence. A read error may account for a junction end that differs from germline. This entry is derived from a study of type 1 and type 2 diabetes patients. Turning to the study itself: Samples came from type 1 diabetic, type 2 diabetic or nondiabetic people, recruited in China.

The PCR template was genomic DNA. A primer set of 30 forward and 13 reverse primers amplified the CDR3. TCRdb independently ran MiXCR on the multiplex PCR reads; one entry per CDR3 protein. Among 280,000 or so distinct CDR3 sequences listed, approximately 45% were seen once. The CDR3 loop spans 13 amino acids. Germline lookup yields CDR1 MNHEY and CDR2 SVGAGI. Each diabetic donor fulfilled classification criteria for either type 1 or type 2. This chain joins TRBV6-5 and TRBJ1-5; D remains unclear. This TCR came from a man younger than 35 with type 2 diabetes. Sequencing input: peripheral blood mononuclear cells (PBMCs). The CDR3 sequence is CASSRAPGQPQRF. The DNA for the CDR3 is TGTGCCAGCAGCCGAGCCCCAGGTCAGCCCCAGCGTTTT.